What follows is one T cell receptor (beta chain) and its context. The target antigen is unknown. The data were taken from a study of cytomegalovirus exposure and HLA in healthy donors. The study's findings and limits: It was approximately 150 TCR beta chains that were listed as cytomegalovirus-associated.

PCR employed 60 Vbeta and 13 Jbeta primers. TCRdb's copy holds only in-frame clones and misses some; the assay was immunoSEQ multiplex PCR. The table has about 160,000 clones, about 83% seen once. The sequence derives from a woman aged 25 to 39 in good health and CMV-seronegative. Sequenced sample: PBMCs.

CDR3 loop: CASRGTSGSYEQFF. In DNA form, the CDR3 reads TGTGCCAGCCGCGGGACTAGCGGGAGTTATGAGCAGTTCTTC. The rearrangement links TRBV6-5 to TRBJ2-1; 14 nucleotides agree with TRBD2. The junction had 5 bases not matched to a gene; V was cut back by 8 bases and J by 8 bases. Germline assignment: CDR1 MNHEY and CDR2 SVGAGI. The CDR3 covers 14 residues.